The clone carrying this TCR beta chain was counted many times. Unique molecular identifiers were incorporated into the prepared TCRbeta library. TCRdb processed the PCR reads anew with MiXCR; each CDR3 protein has one entry. The top ten clones hold 8% of a sample with fewer than 130,000 distinct CDR3 sequences, 10% to 13% of them seen once. This record comes from a study of T-cell reconstitution after alpha-beta-depleted transplantation in children. This CDR3 has 16 residues. V was pared by 3 bases and J by 6 bases, with 10 bases of the junction left unmatched. Per the germline V gene, CDR1 is SGDLS and CDR2 is YYNGEE.

The TCR comes from a human donor who donated a stem cell graft to a child with acute lymphoblastic leukemia. The sample in question was PBMCs from the stem cell graft donor, obtained from the stem cell graft. The chain recombines TRBV9 with TRBJ2-3, with 10 bases identical to TRBD2. The DNA of the CDR3 is TGTGCCAGCAGCGCTCGAGCGGGGGGGGTTAAGGATACGCAGTATTTT. This encodes CASSARAGGVKDTQYF. The full variable domain, rest sourced from reference TRBV9 and TRBJ2-3, is DSGVTQTPKHLITATGQRVTLRCSPRSGDLSVYWYQQSLDQGLQFLIQYYNGEERAKGNILERFSAQQFPDLHSELNLSSLELGDSALYFCASSARAGGVKDTQYFGPGTRLTVL.